This T cell receptor (beta chain) was recorded in a study of cytomegalovirus exposure and HLA in healthy donors listed by TCRdb under 2017. Concerning the study at large: According to an earlier analysis of around 600 of the donors, roughly 180 million T cells yielded over 90 million unique TCR beta sequences and less than 300 Gb of sequence data. An early release covering just under 650 HLA-typed donors comprised about 300 gigabases of sequencing data and around 85 million unique TCR sequences. The genetic ancestry cluster associated with self-reported Caucasian donors included around four fifths of the roughly 410 genotyped donors. The study was designed to test whether signatures of past pathogen exposure could be identified by cataloging public T cell receptors. Using immunosequencing, the study profiled T cell repertoires from 666 subjects and related those repertoires to cytomegalovirus serostatus. A separate validation cohort of roughly 110 different subjects was used in addition to the 666-subject first cohort. High-throughput TCR immunosequencing, statistical association of individual TCRs with disease status, and machine learning were combined to predict cytomegalovirus infection status. To study patterns of TCR occurrence, a later analysis re-analyzed previously published TCR beta repertoires from several hundred donors and added high-resolution HLA genotyping. In the later analysis, no new phenotypic data were used to find candidate immune exposures; instead, reliance was placed on TCR beta sequences and their occurrence across donors. An earlier analysis of 587 of the donors applied high-throughput TCR beta sequencing to assess whether each TCR beta V gene segment acted as functional or pseudogenic. Donor age, sex, ethnicity and CMV serostatus were compiled together with the repertoire data. A later genetic analysis used genome-wide SNP genotypes for about three fifths of the 666 donors, treating that subset as a discovery cohort. All discovery cohort repertoires had been generated on a single sequencing platform. Both class I and class II loci were covered by HLA typing, at four-digit resolution. Typing coverage differed by locus: A, B, C, DRB1 and DQB1 were typed in roughly 629-630 donors, DQA1 in approximately 520, DPA1 in 600 to 610, and DPB1 in 400 to 480. Several DR-DQ haplotypes were treated as single units for association and clustering because of strong linkage in the cohort. Among 398 genotyped donors of the cohort, an average of around 240,000 unique TCR beta nucleotide sequences was sequenced per donor, of which roughly 18% were non-productive. The research as a whole found: Some IMGT-functional V segments, including TRBV6-2 and TRBV6-3, could not be told apart with the 87-base-pair reads, so those segments were excluded. An earlier analysis of some 560 of the donors showed that most TCR beta V segments appeared in productive rearrangements either about 87% or about 30% of the time, which broadly matched IMGT annotations. A later genetic analysis associated a missense DCLRE1C variant with V-gene and J-gene trimming of TCR beta chains, and an independent cohort replicated the association. In a later analysis, most CMV-associated TCR beta chains were found to appear HLA-restricted, with HLA associations seemingly driven largely by CMV exposure. A later genetic analysis reported fewer N-insertions in productive TCRs among donors in an Asian-associated ancestry cluster than the 666-donor mean. A further reported finding was that TCR beta sequences accurately predicted the HLA-A and HLA-B alleles for most subjects in the first cohort. The sequencing pipeline was judged likely to have produced a cluster of highly shared sequence variants as a technical artifact. Because HLA typing was missing for some donors at each locus, association tests included only the typed subset. CMV serostatus was the only immune exposure information available for the cohort. A total of about 180 TCR beta chains were listed by the study as associated with cytomegalovirus. Across donors, most TCR sequences were observed very rarely, whereas some public TCRs were present in many individuals. Roughly 15 rarely observed V segments, including chromosome 9 orphons, were excluded from the earlier analysis of approximately 600 of the donors because counts were too low. The classifier was reported to diagnose cytomegalovirus status with high specificity and sensitivity in both the original cohort and the validation cohort. In vitro tests confirmed that a few of the cytomegalovirus-associated TCR beta chains recognize cytomegalovirus antigens. When HLA alleles, especially DR and DQ, strongly co-occurred, TCR associations were difficult to assign to individual alleles. According to the authors, the approach could potentially be generalized to other disease states and immunological phenotypes. In a later analysis, HLA-associated TCR beta chains were found to be more clonally expanded and to have lower generation probabilities than equally common non-associated chains. In a later analysis, some 18,000 TCR beta sequences were associated with specific HLA alleles at a false discovery rate of 0.05. This cohort had only TCR beta chains sequenced, and the lack of alpha or paired-chain data limited which features could be detected. A later analysis found that TCR association rates varied across HLA loci, with DRB1 alleles showing the most associated TCRs and HLA-C alleles the fewest. Sequencing depth was assumed to be roughly uniform across donors in the presence/absence analyses, though that assumption may not hold. Several of the top co-occurrence clusters appeared to be linked to parvovirus B19, influenza, CMV and Epstein-Barr virus, according to a later analysis. Linkage disequilibrium might explain the correlated functional status among segregating V segments, but an unknown experimental factor could not be ruled out.

Notes on this clone: Its antigen remains undetermined. Nothing much larger sits one base from this clone, and base qualities are not available.

CDR1 and CDR2 are drawn from the germline V gene: SGDLS, YYNGEE. For this chain, trimming is 4 bases at the V end and 3 bases at the J end, and the number of junction bases without a gene match is 5. From the cysteine up to the phenylalanine, the CDR3 has a length of 14 residues. The sequence is cut down to CDR3 DNA, 42 bases in frame from base 1. The cohort consisted of 670 or so healthy bone marrow donors. At the time of sampling, every cohort member was nominally healthy, though immune exposures that went unrecorded were likely present. The donor was CMV seropositive and belonged to the group of 250 to 350 seropositive cohort members. A peripheral blood sample was provided by each donor, and peripheral blood mononuclear cells were used for TCR beta sequencing. Genomic DNA was extracted from the blood cell samples with the Qiagen DNeasy Blood Extraction Kit. The library was made by the immunoSEQ multiplex PCR assay. For the multiplex PCR, a mixture combining 60 forward primers for TCR Vbeta segments and 13 reverse primers for TCR Jbeta segments was used. A multiplex PCR assay on genomic DNA amplified the CDR3 region of rearranged TCR beta genes. The Illumina HiSeq System was used to sequence the amplified TCR beta libraries as 87-base-pair reads. As for the authors' bioinformatics: Across the 700 or so repertoires, a later analysis counted 60 million to 90 million unique TCR beta chains, around 11 million of which were shared by at least two donors. Raw reads were error-corrected and collapsed into unique sequences with a nearest-neighbor algorithm that merged closely related sequences to remove PCR and sequencing errors. To assign V, D and J gene segments, CDR3 sequences were aligned to IMGT reference sequences. For a sequence to be retained, a match of at least six nucleotides to both a V gene segment and a J gene segment was required. Rearrangements were called productive when the CDR3 lacked stop codons and stayed in frame with V and J; all others were non-productive. Following IMGT convention, CDR3 was defined as the stretch from the second conserved V-encoded cysteine up to the conserved J-encoded phenylalanine. In an earlier analysis of 587 of the donors, sequences lacking an unambiguous match to a single V gene segment were excluded. An earlier analysis of about 590 of the donors classified V segments as functional when productive rearrangements were above 56.7% and as segregating when the standard deviation between donors was above 5%. A statistical classification framework was built to diagnose cytomegalovirus status from the catalog of TCR beta chain sequences. A later analysis assigned V and J genes by comparing TCR nucleotide sequences with IMGT/GENE-DB human TR gene sequences. A later analysis assigned CDR3 sequences and most-parsimonious VDJ recombination scenarios with the TCRdist pipeline. In a later analysis, each TCR beta chain was defined by its CDR3 amino acid sequence together with its V-gene family, and reads without a unique V-gene family were excluded. As a way to deal with suspected cross-contamination and a sequencing artifact, a later analysis dropped under 600 nucleotide sequences that were highly shared and had low generation probability. In a later analysis, a clonal expansion index for each public chain was calculated from normalized within-repertoire ranks of inferred template counts. A later analysis computed generation probabilities with a VDJ recombination model fitted to out-of-frame rearrangements, and checked the results against IGoR. Hypergeometric tests were used in a later analysis to score TCR-TCR, TCR-HLA and TCR-CMV co-occurrence, with a repertoire-size bias correction applied to the TCR pairs. A later analysis estimated false discovery rates by permuting HLA or CMV assignments 20 times. In a later analysis, co-occurring TCRs were grouped using DBSCAN, and TCRdist sequence similarity was added for clustering within HLA-allele-positive subsets. Repertoires with fewer than 30,000 or more than 120,000 public chains were left out of co-occurrence clustering, as were a handful of repertoires with anomalous nucleotide sharing. TCRdb stores this immuneACCESS table with in-frame sequences only. Part of the clones is absent; in the studies checked, under half of the shortfall reflects unresolved V genes, and no reason is known for the rest. Clone size and the V and J calls come from that table; the DNA yielded D and trimming. The sample records about 160,000 clones, about 85% of which are singletons. The top ten constitute around 5.8% of the sample.

Sequencing input: PBMCs. The chain is made from TRBV9 and TRBJ2-7; 9 nucleotides in the junction match TRBD2. This clonotype originated in a male donor in good health and CMV-seropositive. The base sequence is TGTGCCAGCAGCCCCGGGACTAGCATCTACGAGCAGTACTTC. Its product reads: CASSPGTSIYEQYF.